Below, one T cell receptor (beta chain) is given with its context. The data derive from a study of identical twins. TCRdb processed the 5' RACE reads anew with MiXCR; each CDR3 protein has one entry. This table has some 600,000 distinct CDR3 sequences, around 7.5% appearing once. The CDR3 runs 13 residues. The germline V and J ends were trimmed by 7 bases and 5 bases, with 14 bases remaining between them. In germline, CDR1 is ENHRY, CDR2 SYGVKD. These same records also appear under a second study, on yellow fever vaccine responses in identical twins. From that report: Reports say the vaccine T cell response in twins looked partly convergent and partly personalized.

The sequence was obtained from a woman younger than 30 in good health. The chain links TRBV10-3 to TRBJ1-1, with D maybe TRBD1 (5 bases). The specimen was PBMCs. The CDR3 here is CAITGESRTEAFF. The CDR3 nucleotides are TGTGCCATCACGGGGGAGAGTAGAACTGAAGCTTTCTTT.